This entry describes one T cell receptor beta chain. Antigen specificity is unknown. This CDR3 has 14 amino acids. Per germline, CDR1 MNHNS and CDR2 SASEGT. Trimming shortened V by 11 bases and J by 6 bases, and 23 bases separated the two germline ends. This specimen comes from a study of memory CD4+ T cells and cytomegalovirus serostatus. Study summary: Of the healthy Belgian adults, nine or ten were CMV seropositive and around 22 seronegative.

General observations from the study: Suggested: most of the CMV-linked TCR signature lies in CD4+ memory cells.

The sort gate was single viable CD3+CD4+CD8-CD45RO+ cells for memory CD4+ T cells. As originally analysed: Out-of-frame sequences were removed, leaving 2 million to 2.5 million distinct TCRbeta sequences. The assay was immunoSEQ multiplex PCR, and TCRdb's table has in-frame clones only and misses some. V and J calls and clone size come straight from that table; D and trimming were deduced from the DNA. The table has 50,000 to 65,000 clones, around four fifths seen once. The source is an adult in good health and CMV-seronegative. This chain connects TRBV6-1 to TRBJ2-7; D unresolved. Sequences were obtained from memory CD4+ T cells from blood. The CDR3 sequence is CAGTPGQSSREQYF. DNA for the CDR3: TGTGCCGGAACACCGGGCCAATCTTCTCGCGAGCAGTACTTC.